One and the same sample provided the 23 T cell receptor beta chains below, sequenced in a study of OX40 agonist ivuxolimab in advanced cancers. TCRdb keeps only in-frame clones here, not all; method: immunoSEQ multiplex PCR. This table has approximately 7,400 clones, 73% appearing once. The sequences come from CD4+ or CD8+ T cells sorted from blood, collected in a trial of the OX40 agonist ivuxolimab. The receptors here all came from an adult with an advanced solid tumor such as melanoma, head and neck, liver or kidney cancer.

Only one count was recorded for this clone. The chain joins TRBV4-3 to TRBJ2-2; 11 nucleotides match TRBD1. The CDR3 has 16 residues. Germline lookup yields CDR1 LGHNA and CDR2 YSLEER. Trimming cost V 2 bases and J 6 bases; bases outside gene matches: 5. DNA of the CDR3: TGCGCCAGCAGCCAATTCGGACAGGGGGCGTCCGGGGAGCTGTTTTTT. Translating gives CASSQFGQGASGELFF.

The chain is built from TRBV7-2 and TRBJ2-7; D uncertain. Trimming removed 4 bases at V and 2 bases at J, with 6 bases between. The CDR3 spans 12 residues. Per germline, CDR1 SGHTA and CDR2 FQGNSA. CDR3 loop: CASSWIAYEQYF. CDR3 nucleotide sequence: TGTGCCAGCAGCTGGATAGCCTACGAGCAGTACTTC.

The CDR3 region has the DNA TGCGCCAGCAGCCAAGACCCGGCGGCGAACACCGGGGAGCTGTTTTTT. It translates to CASSQDPAANTGELFF. The J gene is TRBJ2-2, the V gene TRBV4-3, with D unclear. V was cut by 0 bases and J by 0 bases, with 8 bases left in between. Germline CDR1 is LGHNA and CDR2 is YSLEER. The CDR3 has 16 residues.

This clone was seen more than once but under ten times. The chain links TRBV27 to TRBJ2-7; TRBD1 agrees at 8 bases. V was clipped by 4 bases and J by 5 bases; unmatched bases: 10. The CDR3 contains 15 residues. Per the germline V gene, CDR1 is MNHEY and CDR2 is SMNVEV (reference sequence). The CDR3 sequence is CASSSWTGMVHEQYF. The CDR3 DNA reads TGTGCCAGCAGTTCCTGGACAGGGATGGTTCACGAGCAGTACTTC.

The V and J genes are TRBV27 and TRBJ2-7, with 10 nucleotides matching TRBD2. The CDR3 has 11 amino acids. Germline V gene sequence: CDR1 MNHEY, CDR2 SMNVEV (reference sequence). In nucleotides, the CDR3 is TGTGCAAGCGGGAGGGCGTACGAGCAGTACTTC. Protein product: CASGRAYEQYF.

The CDR3 region is CASSYRAGEREQYF. Written as DNA, the CDR3 is TGTGCCAGCAGTTACCGGGCTGGGGAACGCGAGCAGTACTTC. The gene calls are TRBV6-5 and TRBJ2-7; D not resolved. Trimming pared 2 bases from V and 6 bases from J, leaving 14 bases between. The CDR3 runs 14 residues. The germline gives CDR1 MNHEY, CDR2 SVGAGI.

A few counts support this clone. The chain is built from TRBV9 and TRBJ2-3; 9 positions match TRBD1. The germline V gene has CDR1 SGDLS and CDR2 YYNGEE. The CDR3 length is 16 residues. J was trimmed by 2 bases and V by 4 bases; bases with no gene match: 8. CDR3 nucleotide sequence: TGTGCCAGCAGCACAAGGACAGGGGACCTCACAGATACGCAGTATTTT. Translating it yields CASSTRTGDLTDTQYF.

The CDR3 DNA reads TGCAGCGCAGGGGAAGGCATGAACACTGAAGCTTTCTTT. Translation: CSAGEGMNTEAFF. The rearrangement uses TRBV29-1 and TRBJ1-1, with a possible D match to TRBD1 (6 bases). The CDR3 loop spans 13 amino acids. Looked up from germline, CDR1 is SQVTM and CDR2 is ANQGSEA. Trimming stripped 7 bases from V and 0 bases from J, with 12 bases between.

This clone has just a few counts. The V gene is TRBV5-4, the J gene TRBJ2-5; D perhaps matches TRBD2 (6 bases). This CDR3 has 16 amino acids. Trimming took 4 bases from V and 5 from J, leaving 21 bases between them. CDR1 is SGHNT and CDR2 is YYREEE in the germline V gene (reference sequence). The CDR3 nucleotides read TGTGCCAGCAGCCGACCTCGTGGAGGGCGGAGGGAGACCCAGTACTTC. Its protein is CASSRPRGGRRETQYF.

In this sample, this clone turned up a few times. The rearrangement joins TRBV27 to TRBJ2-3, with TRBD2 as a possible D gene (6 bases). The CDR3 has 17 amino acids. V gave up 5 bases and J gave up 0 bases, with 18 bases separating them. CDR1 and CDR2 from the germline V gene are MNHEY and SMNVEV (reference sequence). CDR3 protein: CASSPGRLASSTDTQYF. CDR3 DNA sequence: TGTGCCAGCAGTCCCGGAAGGCTAGCGTCTAGCACAGATACGCAGTATTTT.

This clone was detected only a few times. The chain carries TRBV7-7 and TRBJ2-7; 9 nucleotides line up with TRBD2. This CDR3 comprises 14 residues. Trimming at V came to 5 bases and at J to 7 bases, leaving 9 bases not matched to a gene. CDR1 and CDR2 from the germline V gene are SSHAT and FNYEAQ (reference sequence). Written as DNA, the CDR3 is TGTGCCAGCAGCGCCGGGACTAGCCTTTGGGAGCAGTACTTC. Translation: CASSAGTSLWEQYF.

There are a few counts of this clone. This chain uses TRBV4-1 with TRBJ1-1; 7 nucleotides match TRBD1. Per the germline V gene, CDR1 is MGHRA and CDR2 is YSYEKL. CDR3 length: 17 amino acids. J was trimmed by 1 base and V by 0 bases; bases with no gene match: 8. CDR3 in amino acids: CASSQDFRRTGNTEAFF. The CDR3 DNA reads TGCGCCAGCAGCCAAGATTTTCGACGGACAGGGAACACTGAAGCTTTCTTT.

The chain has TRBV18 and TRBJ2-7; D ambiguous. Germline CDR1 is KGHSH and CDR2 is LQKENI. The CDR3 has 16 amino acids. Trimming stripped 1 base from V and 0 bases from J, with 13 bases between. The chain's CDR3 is CASSPLPGTNSYEQYF. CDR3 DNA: TGTGCCAGCTCACCACTTCCAGGCACCAACTCCTACGAGCAGTACTTC.

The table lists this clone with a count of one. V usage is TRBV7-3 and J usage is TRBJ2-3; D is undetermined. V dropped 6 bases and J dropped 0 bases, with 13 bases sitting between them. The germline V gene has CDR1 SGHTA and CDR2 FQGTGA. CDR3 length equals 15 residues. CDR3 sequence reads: CASSTLAVSTDTQYF. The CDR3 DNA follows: TGTGCCAGCAGTACACTGGCGGTCAGCACAGATACGCAGTATTTT.

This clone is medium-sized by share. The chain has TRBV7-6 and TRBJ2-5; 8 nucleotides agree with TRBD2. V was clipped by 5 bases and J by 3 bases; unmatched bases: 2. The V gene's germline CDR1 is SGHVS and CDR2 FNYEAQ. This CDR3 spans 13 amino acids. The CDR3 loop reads CASSLSGEETQYF. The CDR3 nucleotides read TGTGCCAGCAGCCTTAGCGGGGAAGAGACCCAGTACTTC.

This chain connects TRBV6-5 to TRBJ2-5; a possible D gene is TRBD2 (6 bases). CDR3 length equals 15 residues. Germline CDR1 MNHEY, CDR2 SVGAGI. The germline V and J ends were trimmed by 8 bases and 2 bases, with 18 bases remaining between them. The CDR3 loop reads CASSRRGDIQETQYF. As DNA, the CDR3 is TGTGCCAGCTCGCGGAGGGGCGACATTCAAGAGACCCAGTACTTC.

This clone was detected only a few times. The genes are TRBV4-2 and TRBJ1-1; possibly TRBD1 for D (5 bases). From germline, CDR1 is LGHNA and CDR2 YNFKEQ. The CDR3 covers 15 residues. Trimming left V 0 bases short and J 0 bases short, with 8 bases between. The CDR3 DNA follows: TGTGCCAGCAGCCAAGATCGGGGGTTGAACACTGAAGCTTTCTTT. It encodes CASSQDRGLNTEAFF.

The CDR3, as DNA: TGTGCCAGCAGTTTACCCTCGTGGAGAGGCACAGATACGCAGTATTTT. Its protein is CASSLPSWRGTDTQYF. V usage is TRBV28 and J usage is TRBJ2-3, with unresolved D. V was trimmed by 2 bases and J by 1 base, leaving 13 bases between them. Germline V gene lookup returns CDR1 MDHEN and CDR2 SYDVKM. CDR3 length equals 16 residues. The full variable domain, completed using reference TRBV28 and TRBJ2-3, is DVKVTQSSRYLVKRTGEKVFLECVQDMDHENMFWYRQDPGLGLRLIYFSYDVKMKEKGDIPEGYSVSREKKERFSLILESASTNQTSMYLCASSLPSWRGTDTQYFGPGTRLTVL.

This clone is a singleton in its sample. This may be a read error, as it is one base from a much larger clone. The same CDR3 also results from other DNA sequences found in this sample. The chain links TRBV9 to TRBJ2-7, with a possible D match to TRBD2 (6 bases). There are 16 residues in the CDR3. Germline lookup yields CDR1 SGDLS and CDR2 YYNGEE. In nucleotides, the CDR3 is TGTGCTAGCAGCGTTAACCGGGACGGGAGCTCCTACGAGCAGTACTTC. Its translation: CASSVNRDGSSYEQYF. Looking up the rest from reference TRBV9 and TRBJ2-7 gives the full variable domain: DSGVTQTPKHLITATGQRVTLRCSPRSGDLSVYWYQQSLDQGLQFLIQYYNGEERAKGNILERFSAQQFPDLHSELNLSSLELGDSALYFCASSVNRDGSSYEQYFGPGTRLTVT.

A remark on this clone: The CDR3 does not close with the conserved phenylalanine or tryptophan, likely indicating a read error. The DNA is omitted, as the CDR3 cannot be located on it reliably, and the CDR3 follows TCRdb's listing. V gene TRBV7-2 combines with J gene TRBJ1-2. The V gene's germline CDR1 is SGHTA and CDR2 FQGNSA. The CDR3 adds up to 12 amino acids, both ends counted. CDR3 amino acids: CASSLGTGTFGL.

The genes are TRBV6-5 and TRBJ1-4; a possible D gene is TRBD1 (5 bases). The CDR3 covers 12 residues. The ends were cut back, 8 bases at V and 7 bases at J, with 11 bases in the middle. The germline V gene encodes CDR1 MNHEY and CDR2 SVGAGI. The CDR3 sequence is CASSLGGEKLFF. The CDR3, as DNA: TGTGCCAGCTCTTTGGGGGGTGAAAAACTGTTTTTT.

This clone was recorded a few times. The CDR3 DNA reads TGTGCCAGCAGCTTGGGACTAGCGGAATACAATGAGCAGTTCTTC. This codes for CASSLGLAEYNEQFF. This chain connects TRBV7-2 to TRBJ2-1; the match to TRBD2 covers 11 bases. J gave up 4 bases and V 3 bases, and 2 bases lay outside the gene matches. CDR1 is SGHTA, CDR2 FQGNSA, per germline. CDR3 size: 15 residues.

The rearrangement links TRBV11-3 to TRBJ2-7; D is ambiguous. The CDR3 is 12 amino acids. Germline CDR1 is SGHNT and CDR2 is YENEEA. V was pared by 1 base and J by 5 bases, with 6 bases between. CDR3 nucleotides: TGTGCCAGCAGCTTAGCTAAGAACGAGCAGTACTTC. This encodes CASSLAKNEQYF.